Presented here are 27 T cell receptor beta chains from one specimen sequenced in a study of early stage breast cancer tumors. Clones were sequenced by immunoSEQ multiplex PCR, and TCRdb holds only the in-frame ones, with some missing. This sample has roughly 48,000 clones, with roughly 80% found just once. Sequencing used blood. The receptors here all came from a person aged 45 to 59 with breast cancer.

V usage is TRBV6-1 and J usage is TRBJ2-5, with TRBD2 as a possible D gene (5 bases). Deletions cut 10 bases from V and 5 bases from J, with 17 bases between. CDR3 length: 13 residues. Germline V gene sequence: CDR1 MNHNS, CDR2 SASEGT. CDR3 nucleotide sequence: TGTGCCACCGGACGGGGAGTTTTGGAGACCCAGTACTTC. Translated: CATGRGVLETQYF.

The genes are TRBV7-2 and TRBJ1-6, with D tentatively TRBD1 (5 bases). Germline CDR1 SGHTA, CDR2 FQGNSA. CDR3 length: 16 residues. The V end lost 5 bases, the J end lost 5 bases, and 16 bases lay between the germline ends. The CDR3 DNA follows: TGTGCCAGCAGCCCCCAAGGTCGGGGCAATAATTCACCCCTCCACTTT. Its protein product is CASSPQGRGNNSPLHF.

This clone was detected only a few times. At one of its ends the junction is not consistent with the germline gene, which may arise from a read error. The chain recombines TRBV9 with TRBJ1-2, with unresolved D. The CDR3 sequence is 11 residues long. Germline CDR1 and CDR2: SGDLS and YYNGEE. The CDR3 protein is CASSPRQKPSF. The CDR3 DNA is TGTGCCAGCAGCCCGCGCCAGAAACCGTCCTTC.

This clone appeared a few times. DNA for the CDR3: TGTGCCAGCAGCAGAGTACAGGGAGGGTCCTACGAGCAGTACTTC. Residues: CASSRVQGGSYEQYF. This sequence joins TRBV2 and TRBJ2-7, with D tentatively TRBD2 (7 bases). The V end was cut by 6 bases, the J end by 1 base, with 16 bases between. Germline CDR1 is SNHLY and CDR2 is FYNNEI. CDR3 length equals 15 residues.

CDR3 DNA: TGTGCCTGGAGTGTACAGGTCAACAATGAGCAGTTCTTC. Protein: CAWSVQVNNEQFF. The V call is TRBV30, the J call TRBJ2-1; maybe TRBD1 (5 bases). V was clipped by 0 bases and J by 5 bases, with 8 bases between them. Germline V gene sequence: CDR1 GTSNPN, CDR2 SVGIG (reference sequence). This CDR3 contains 13 residues. Variable domain in full (rest from reference TRBV30 and TRBJ2-1): SQTIHQWPATLVQPVGSPLSLECTVEGTSNPNLYWYRQAAGRGLQLLFYSVGIGQISSEVPQNLSASRPQDRQFILSSKKLLLSDSGFYLCAWSVQVNNEQFFGPGTRLTVL.

J is TRBJ2-3 and V is TRBV6-5, with TRBD2 matching 12 bases. Germline values: CDR1 MNHEY, CDR2 SVGAGI. The CDR3 sequence is 16 residues long. V shed 0 bases and J 6 bases; nucleotides not matched to a gene: 4. The CDR3 DNA sequence: TGTGCCAGCAGTTACTCTGGACTAGCGGGATGGGATACGCAGTATTTT. Its translation is CASSYSGLAGWDTQYF.

The chain couples TRBV4-1 to TRBJ2-5; D may be TRBD2 (7 bases). The length of the CDR3 is 16 residues. V shed 5 bases and J shed 0 bases, with 16 bases lying between them. Germline values: CDR1 MGHRA, CDR2 YSYEKL. The CDR3 sequence is CASSAHGGGDQETQYF. In nucleotides, the CDR3 is TGCGCCAGCAGCGCCCACGGAGGGGGGGACCAAGAGACCCAGTACTTC.

The V call is TRBV10-1, the J call TRBJ1-2, with 8 nucleotides matching TRBD1. The CDR3 consists of 16 residues. The germline V gene encodes CDR1 WNHNN and CDR2 SYGVQD (reference sequence). Unmatched junction bases numbered 9, after V lost 6 bases and J lost 0 bases. DNA for the CDR3: TGCGCCAGCAGACCGGGACAGGCGACTTCTAACTATGGCTACACCTTC. Protein sequence: CASRPGQATSNYGYTF.

The chain has TRBV7-2 and TRBJ2-1; possible D gene TRBD1, 6 bases. Trimming took off 1 base at V and 4 bases at J, with 11 bases between the two ends. The CDR3 length is 15 residues. In germline, CDR1 is SGHTA, CDR2 FQGNSA. The CDR3 DNA is TGTGCCAGCAGCTTAGGCCAGGGGTTTTACAATGAGCAGTTCTTC. It encodes CASSLGQGFYNEQFF.

This clone is a singleton in its sample. V usage is TRBV9 and J usage is TRBJ1-2; 7 bases are shared with TRBD1. V lost 2 bases to trimming and J lost 4 bases; unmatched junction nucleotides: 5. This CDR3 region has 14 residues. Germline lookup yields CDR1 SGDLS and CDR2 YYNGEE. The CDR3 loop reads CASSVGRGSYGYTF. The CDR3, as DNA: TGTGCCAGCAGCGTGGGCAGGGGGAGCTATGGCTACACCTTC.

A single count supports this clone. The chain combines TRBV19 with TRBJ1-2; D possibly corresponds to TRBD1 (5 bases). Deletions cut 4 bases from V and 6 bases from J, with 24 bases between. This CDR3 contains 17 residues. The germline V gene has CDR1 LNHDA and CDR2 SQIVND (reference sequence). CDR3 sequence: CASSKGWEAWRADGYTF. The CDR3 DNA sequence: TGTGCCAGTAGTAAGGGGTGGGAAGCCTGGCGAGCGGATGGCTACACCTTC.

V is TRBV18 and J is TRBJ1-4; maybe TRBD1 (5 bases). Germline assignment: CDR1 KGHSH and CDR2 LQKENI. V lost 3 bases to trimming and J lost 5 bases, with 13 bases between them. This CDR3 region has 15 residues. As DNA, the CDR3 is TGTGCCAGCTCACCCCCCGGGACGGTGAATGAAAAACTGTTTTTT. This sequence encodes CASSPPGTVNEKLFF.

This chain joins TRBV9 and TRBJ1-6; D is possibly TRBD1 (6 bases). V was pared by 4 bases and J by 5 bases, with 25 bases between. Germline loops: CDR1 SGDLS, CDR2 YYNGEE. CDR3 length: 19 residues. The CDR3 DNA follows: TGTGCCAGCAGCCCGTCCCAATTCTCGGGGGCCGGGGATAATTCACCCCTCCACTTT. Encoded protein: CASSPSQFSGAGDNSPLHF.

V gene TRBV19 combines with J gene TRBJ2-7; 7 bases map to TRBD1. CDR3 size: 16 residues. Germline trimming cut 6 bases from V and 3 bases from J; bases unmatched to any gene: 14. Germline lookup yields CDR1 LNHDA and CDR2 SQIVND (reference sequence). CDR3 DNA: TGTGCCAGTAGGCACCTCGGGACAGAGAATAACTACGAGCAGTACTTC. Its protein is CASRHLGTENNYEQYF.

V and J are TRBV27 and TRBJ1-5; 8 bases match TRBD1. V lost 7 bases to trimming and J lost 0 bases; unmatched junction nucleotides: 14. The CDR3 has 18 residues. Per germline, CDR1 MNHEY and CDR2 SMNVEV (reference sequence). The CDR3 protein is CASIHETGGEHSNQPQHF. The CDR3 DNA reads as TGTGCCAGCATCCACGAAACAGGGGGAGAACATAGCAATCAGCCCCAGCATTTT.

This chain joins TRBV9 and TRBJ1-2; D remains ambiguous. CDR3 size: 13 residues. Per germline, CDR1 SGDLS and CDR2 YYNGEE. V was cut by 0 bases and J by 4 bases, with 7 bases left in between. Here the CDR3 DNA reads TGTGCCAGCAGCGTAGGGGAATTCTATGGCTACACCTTC. Its protein is CASSVGEFYGYTF. The whole variable domain, remainder taken from reference TRBV9 and TRBJ1-2, is DSGVTQTPKHLITATGQRVTLRCSPRSGDLSVYWYQQSLDQGLQFLIQYYNGEERAKGNILERFSAQQFPDLHSELNLSSLELGDSALYFCASSVGEFYGYTFGSGTRLTVV.

This clone was counted between two and nine times. V is TRBV18 and J is TRBJ2-5; a weak D match, TRBD2 (6 bases). Germline V gene data show CDR1 as KGHSH and CDR2 as LQKENI. The length of the CDR3 is 17 residues. Trimming removed 1 base from V and 5 bases from J, with 20 bases in between. The CDR3 loop is CASSPRAAGRPGETQYF. The CDR3 DNA sequence: TGTGCCAGCTCACCACGGGCGGCGGGGCGTCCAGGGGAGACCCAGTACTTC.

The V and J genes are TRBV2 and TRBJ2-4; D might be TRBD1 (6 bases). The ends were cut back, 6 bases at V and 7 bases at J, with 19 bases in the middle. This CDR3 contains 15 residues. The V gene's germline CDR1 is SNHLY and CDR2 FYNNEI. The CDR3 nucleotides read TGTGCCAGCAGCTCTAGGAACAGGGTATTGAACATTCAGTACTTC. It yields the protein CASSSRNRVLNIQYF.

The chain links TRBV28 to TRBJ1-5, with D possibly TRBD1 on 5 matching bases. This CDR3 has 14 amino acids. Germline V gives CDR1 MDHEN, CDR2 SYDVKM. V was clipped by 6 bases and J by 6 bases, with 15 bases between them. DNA of the CDR3: TGTGCCAGCAGCTTAATGGGGCAGGGTCAGCCCCAGCATTTT. It codes for CASSLMGQGQPQHF.

This chain links TRBV28 with TRBJ1-1; D is uncertain. In germline, CDR1 is MDHEN, CDR2 SYDVKM. Trimming left V 3 bases short and J 11 bases short, with 13 bases between. CDR3 length: 12 amino acids. As DNA, the CDR3 is TGTGCCAGCAGTTTGGACGTCCCGGGGGCTTTCTTT. Its translation is CASSLDVPGAFF. Drawing the rest from reference TRBV28 and TRBJ1-1, the complete variable domain is DVKVTQSSRYLVKRTGEKVFLECVQDMDHENMFWYRQDPGLGLRLIYFSYDVKMKEKGDIPEGYSVSREKKERFSLILESASTNQTSMYLCASSLDVPGAFFGQGTRLTVV.

The chain employs TRBV5-4 and TRBJ2-1, with 8 bases identical to TRBD1. Trimming removed 4 bases from V and 7 bases from J; junction bases left unmatched: 7. CDR1 is SGHNT and CDR2 is YYREEE in the germline V gene (reference sequence). CDR3 length equals 14 residues. The DNA of the CDR3 is TGTGCCAGCAGCGACCGGGACAGGTTTAATGAGCAGTTCTTC. Protein product: CASSDRDRFNEQFF.

The chain recombines TRBV28 with TRBJ2-7; D possibly corresponds to TRBD1 (6 bases). Germline V CDR1 and CDR2: MDHEN, SYDVKM. Trimming cost V 2 bases and J 3 bases, with 20 bases left between them. The length of the CDR3 is 17 residues. The CDR3: CASSLGSLDSGLYEQYF. DNA of the CDR3: TGTGCCAGCAGTTTAGGGTCTTTGGACAGCGGACTCTACGAGCAGTACTTC.

In its sample, this clone was seen a few times. The chain is built from TRBV19 and TRBJ1-5; maybe TRBD1 (5 bases). The ends were cut back, 7 bases at V and 6 bases at J, with 13 bases in the middle. This CDR3 contains 13 residues. Germline assignment: CDR1 LNHDA and CDR2 SQIVND (reference sequence). The CDR3 region has the DNA TGTGCCAGTACCGAAGGGGTTTTTCAGCCCCAGCATTTT. Protein product: CASTEGVFQPQHF. Supplemented by reference TRBV19 and TRBJ1-5, the full variable domain reads DGGITQSPKYLFRKEGQNVTLSCEQNLNHDAMYWYRQDPGQGLRLIYYSQIVNDFQKGDIAEGYSVSREKKESFPLTVTSAQKNPTAFYLCASTEGVFQPQHFGDGTRLSIL.

The J gene is TRBJ2-2, the V gene TRBV7-8, with D perhaps TRBD1 (6 bases). Trimming stripped 2 bases from V and 0 bases from J, with 10 bases between. The germline gives CDR1 SGHVS, CDR2 FQNEAQ. The CDR3 has 16 residues. The CDR3 coding sequence is TGTGCCAGCAGCTTACGGACAGACTCGAACACCGGGGAGCTGTTTTTT. Protein sequence: CASSLRTDSNTGELFF. Based on the CDR3 plus reference TRBV7-8 and TRBJ2-2, the full variable domain is GAGVSQSPRYKVAKRGQDVALRCDPISGHVSLFWYQQALGQGPEFLTYFQNEAQLDKSGLPSDRFFAERPEGSVSTLKIQRTQQEDSAVYLCASSLRTDSNTGELFFGEGSRLTVL.

The chain recombines TRBV19 with TRBJ1-5; TRBD1 aligns across 9 bases. The CDR3 consists of 15 residues. Trimming took 6 bases from V and 2 from J; bases not matched to a gene: 5. The germline CDR1 and CDR2 sequences are LNHDA and SQIVND (reference sequence). The CDR3 spells CASRQTGGGNQPQHF. The CDR3 DNA follows: TGTGCCAGTAGACAAACAGGGGGCGGCAATCAGCCCCAGCATTTT. The full variable domain, with the rest looked up from reference TRBV19 and TRBJ1-5, is DGGITQSPKYLFRKEGQNVTLSCEQNLNHDAMYWYRQDPGQGLRLIYYSQIVNDFQKGDIAEGYSVSREKKESFPLTVTSAQKNPTAFYLCASRQTGGGNQPQHFGDGTRLSIL.

The chain has TRBV9 and TRBJ2-1, with TRBD2 matching 13 bases. The V and J ends lost 6 bases and 10 bases, in that order; junction bases with no gene match: 7. The germline gives CDR1 SGDLS, CDR2 YYNGEE. The CDR3 is 14 amino acids. DNA for the CDR3: TGTGCCAGCAACAATGGACTAGCGGGAGTGGAGCAGTTCTTC. Its protein product is CASNNGLAGVEQFF. Drawing the rest from reference TRBV9 and TRBJ2-1, the complete variable domain is DSGVTQTPKHLITATGQRVTLRCSPRSGDLSVYWYQQSLDQGLQFLIQYYNGEERAKGNILERFSAQQFPDLHSELNLSSLELGDSALYFCASNNGLAGVEQFFGPGTRLTVL.

V and J are TRBV28 and TRBJ2-5; D gene ambiguous. Germline values: CDR1 MDHEN, CDR2 SYDVKM. CDR3 length: 14 amino acids. The V and J ends lost 1 base and 2 bases respectively, with 8 bases between them. CDR3 nucleotide sequence: TGTGCCAGCAGTTTATATACCGGACAAGAGACCCAGTACTTC. Its protein product is CASSLYTGQETQYF.